This is a list of T cell receptor beta chains from one sample in a study of CD8 T cells in Susac syndrome. One entry per CDR3 protein results from TCRdb running MiXCR on the immunoSEQ multiplex PCR reads. The profile shows about 300,000 distinct CDR3 sequences, approximately 90% of them singletons. The sequenced sample consisted of CD8+ T cells from PBMCs. The origin of the receptors is a human donor with multiple sclerosis. The CDR3 runs from the conserved cysteine through the conserved F or W. D genes are given only for firm matches. Clone size is stated in some rows and not others, as once, few, many or a class when expanded.

V gene	J gene	clone size	D gene	CDR3 protein	CDR3 DNA
TRBV18	TRBJ2-3	.	.	CASSLSEISTDTQYF	TGTGCCAGCTCGCTCAGCGAGATTAGCACAGATACGCAGTATTTT
TRBV6-6	TRBJ1-1	.	.	CASSYLRGMNTEAFF	TGTGCCAGCAGTTACCTAAGAGGAATGAACACTGAAGCTTTCTTT
TRBV4-3	TRBJ2-1	.	.	CASSQDRAGHSYNEQFF	TGCGCCAGCAGCCAAGATAGGGCGGGGCACTCCTACAATGAGCAGTTCTTC
TRBV29-1	TRBJ2-2	.	TRBD1	CSVEETGAGTGELFF	TGCAGCGTTGAAGAAACAGGGGCCGGCACCGGGGAGCTGTTTTTT
TRBV9	TRBJ2-2	.	.	CASSPSQNTGELFF	TGTGCCAGCTCCCCGTCCCAGAACACCGGGGAGCTGTTTTTT
TRBV12-3/TRBV12-4	TRBJ2-1	once	.	CASSLAGLDEQFF	TGTGCCAGCAGTTTAGCAGGGTTGGATGAGCAGTTCTTC
TRBV19	TRBJ1-1	.	.	CASKLGGGNLEAFF	TGTGCCAGCAAGTTGGGGGGGGGCAACCTTGAAGCTTTCTTT
TRBV10-3	TRBJ1-4	.	.	CAISEDTRREKLFF	TGTGCCATCAGTGAGGACACCCGAAGGGAAAAACTGTTTTTT
TRBV5-4	TRBJ2-5	.	TRBD2	CASSFGGGPSQTQYF	TGTGCCAGCAGCTTCGGGGGGGGGCCGTCTCAGACCCAGTACTTC
TRBV29-1	TRBJ2-5	.	.	CSVVRRGVQETQYF	TGCAGCGTTGTGCGCAGGGGCGTACAAGAGACCCAGTACTTC
TRBV15	TRBJ2-5	.	TRBD2	CATATTSGEETQYF	TGTGCCACAGCTACGACTAGCGGAGAAGAGACCCAGTACTTC
TRBV5-1	TRBJ2-5	.	.	CASSLVSRTQETQYF	TGCGCCAGCAGCTTGGTGTCTCGCACACAAGAGACCCAGTACTTC
TRBV15	TRBJ2-7	.	TRBD1	CATSRDWASIGTGGKSSYEQYF	TGTGCCACCAGCAGAGATTGGGCTAGTATCGGGACAGGGGGCAAGTCAAGCTACGAGCAGTACTTC
TRBV27	TRBJ2-3	.	TRBD2	CASTTRALGGRGTDTQYF	TGTGCCAGCACCACTCGGGCTCTCGGCGGGAGGGGGACAGATACGCAGTATTTT
TRBV29-1	TRBJ2-7	.	.	CSVNLLGEQYF	TGCAGCGTTAATCTCCTCGGGGAGCAGTACTTC
TRBV30	TRBJ2-7	.	TRBD2	CAWSVAGVLDEQYF	TGTGCCTGGAGTGTAGCGGGAGTCTTGGACGAGCAGTACTTC
TRBV6-5	TRBJ1-1	few	.	CASSYTDVGTEAFF	TGTGCCAGCAGTTACACGGACGTGGGCACTGAAGCTTTCTTT
TRBV5-4	TRBJ1-2	.	TRBD1	CASSWGTGGNGGYTF	TGTGCCAGCAGCTGGGGGACAGGGGGCAATGGTGGCTACACCTTC